These 27 T cell receptor beta chains share one sample of origin, sequenced in a study of blood T cells in healthy people across ages. The second PCR ran roughly 7 to 12 cycles with a sample-barcoded 5' primer and J-beta primers. Using its own MiXCR run on the 5' RACE reads, TCRdb lists one record per CDR3 protein. This table holds 2 million or so distinct CDR3 sequences, 49% found once. The sample comprised blood. The receptors were gathered from a woman aged 40 to 50 in good health.

This clonotype was detected many times. The chain couples TRBV25-1 to TRBJ2-7; possibly TRBD1 for D (5 bases). The CDR3 consists of 13 residues. Between the trimmed V and J ends, which lost 3 bases and 6 bases, there was a span of 12 bases. Per the germline V gene, CDR1 is MGHDK and CDR2 is SYGVNS. CDR3 bases: TGTGCCAGCAGTGATAGCAGGGTTTCCGAGCAGTACTTC. This translates into CASSDSRVSEQYF.

As concerns this clonotype: A clone one base away is much larger, so this may be a read error. The V and J genes are TRBV5-1 and TRBJ2-7; tentatively, D is TRBD2 (6 bases). The V end was cut by 3 bases, the J end by 2 bases, with 15 bases between. Germline values: CDR1 SGHRS, CDR2 YFSETQ. The CDR3 is 15 amino acids. CDR3 sequence (DNA): TGCGCCAGCAGCTCACACAGCGGGCGCCCCTACGAGCAGTACTTC. Protein product: CASSSHSGRPYEQYF.

The chain is built from TRBV7-9 and TRBJ2-7; 10 bases are a match to TRBD1. Germline CDR1 is SEHNR and CDR2 is FQNEAQ (reference sequence). Trimming removed 4 bases from V and 6 bases from J; junction bases left unmatched: 6. The CDR3 is 14 amino acids. CDR3 residues: CASSYRQGATEQYF. In DNA, the CDR3 is TGTGCCAGCAGCTACCGACAGGGGGCAACCGAGCAGTACTTC.

The chain recombines TRBV7-9 with TRBJ2-3, with TRBD2 matching over 11 bases. The CDR3 length is 16 residues. The germline V gene encodes CDR1 SEHNR and CDR2 FQNEAQ (reference sequence). The trim removed 5 bases at V and 4 bases at J, leaving 8 bases unmatched. The CDR3 coding sequence is TGTGCCAGCAGCCGGAATAGCGGGGGGGCCGCAGATACGCAGTATTTT. Its protein product is CASSRNSGGAADTQYF. Drawing the rest from reference TRBV7-9 and TRBJ2-3, the complete variable domain is DTGVSQNPRHKITKRGQNVTFRCDPISEHNRLYWYRQTLGQGPEFLTYFQNEAQLEKSRLLSDRFSAERPKGSFSTLEIQRTEQGDSAMYLCASSRNSGGAADTQYFGPGTRLTVL.

The chain has TRBV7-9 and TRBJ2-7; D may be TRBD1 (6 bases). V lost 10 bases and J lost 0, with 13 bases in between. This CDR3 has 13 residues. Germline V gene data show CDR1 as SEHNR and CDR2 as FQNEAQ (reference sequence). Here the CDR3 reads CATRGGHSYEQYF. The CDR3 DNA reads as TGTGCCACACGAGGGGGTCACTCCTACGAGCAGTACTTC.

The V gene is TRBV3-1, the J gene TRBJ2-5; TRBD1 matches 10 bases. After removal of 1 base from V and 5 bases from J, the junction contained 7 bases not matched to a gene. Per germline, CDR1 LGHDT and CDR2 YNNKEL (reference sequence). The CDR3 runs 16 residues. The CDR3 DNA follows: TGTGCCAGCAGCCAAGGGCCGGGACAGGGGATGGAGACCCAGTACTTC. Protein: CASSQGPGQGMETQYF.

The chain joins TRBV7-6 to TRBJ2-5; D is undetermined. The germline CDR1 and CDR2 sequences are SGHVS and FNYEAQ. V was trimmed by 1 base and J by 4 bases, leaving 16 bases between them. The CDR3 runs 16 residues. The CDR3 coding sequence is TGTGCCAGCAGCTTAGATGCTGCAAATTGGAGAGAGACCCAGTACTTC. As protein: CASSLDAANWRETQYF.

The chain is built from TRBV28 and TRBJ2-5; D gene ambiguous. The V end was cut by 8 bases, the J end by 5 bases, with 12 bases between. The CDR3 loop spans 12 amino acids. CDR1 is MDHEN, CDR2 SYDVKM, per germline. As DNA, the CDR3 is TGTGCCAGCTGGAGTGGTTGGGAGACCCAGTACTTC. The encoded protein is CASWSGWETQYF. The full variable domain, in which reference TRBV28 and TRBJ2-5 provide the parts outside the CDR3, is DVKVTQSSRYLVKRTGEKVFLECVQDMDHENMFWYRQDPGLGLRLIYFSYDVKMKEKGDIPEGYSVSREKKERFSLILESASTNQTSMYLCASWSGWETQYFGPGTRLLVL.

The chain carries TRBV18 and TRBJ2-5, with no clear D. Germline V lookup: CDR1 KGHSH, CDR2 LQKENI. V lost 4 bases to trimming and J lost 3 bases, with 15 bases between them. This CDR3 spans 15 amino acids. The CDR3 reads CASSLTKTREETQYF. The CDR3, as DNA: TGTGCCAGCTCACTCACTAAGACCCGTGAAGAGACCCAGTACTTC.

Remarks on this clonotype: The junction does not match germline at one end; this may be a read error. V is TRBV9 and J is TRBJ2-5, with 11 bases matching TRBD2. Looked up from germline, CDR1 is SGDLS and CDR2 is YYNGEE. The CDR3 is 16 residues long. The CDR3 coding sequence is TGTGCCAGCAGCGCGGGAGGGACTAGCGGATCCTACGAGCAGTACTTT. Its protein is CASSAGGTSGSYEQYF.

This clonotype showed up just a few times. The rearrangement joins TRBV20-1 to TRBJ2-7; 10 bases are a match to TRBD2. The CDR3 covers 13 residues. Germline CDR1 reads DFQATT; CDR2 reads SNEGSKA (reference sequence). Trimming cost V 2 bases and J 7 bases; bases outside gene matches: 5. For the CDR3, the DNA is TGCAGTGCTAGACTAGCGGGGGTGGGGGAGCAGTACTTC. Residues: CSARLAGVGEQYF.

The chain has TRBV24-1 and TRBJ2-4, with D perhaps TRBD1 (6 bases). This CDR3 spans 18 amino acids. V shed 0 bases and J shed 3 bases, with 17 bases lying between them. The V gene's germline CDR1 is KGHDR and CDR2 SFDVKD. CDR3 DNA: TGTGCCACCAGTGATTTGCGGGCCAGGGGCTCTGGCAAAAACATTCAGTACTTC. Encoded protein: CATSDLRARGSGKNIQYF.

V is TRBV3-1 and J is TRBJ1-1; perhaps TRBD1 as D (5 bases). The CDR3 spans 18 residues. Trimming left V 0 bases short and J 1 base short, with 18 bases between. The germline CDR1 and CDR2 sequences are LGHDT and YNNKEL (reference sequence). The CDR3 loop is CASSQDARVGVRNTEAFF. CDR3 nucleotide sequence: TGTGCCAGCAGCCAAGATGCCAGGGTGGGCGTCCGGAACACTGAAGCTTTCTTT.

The genes are TRBV20-1 and TRBJ2-5, with TRBD2 identical over 7 bases. The CDR3 is 13 amino acids. Germline lookup yields CDR1 DFQATT and CDR2 SNEGSKA (reference sequence). V lost 6 bases to trimming and J lost 5 bases; unmatched junction nucleotides: 9. CDR3 residues: CSASRTTSETQYF. CDR3 nucleotides: TGCAGTGCCTCCAGGACGACTAGCGAGACCCAGTACTTC.

This clonotype has more than one count but fewer than ten. The V call is TRBV7-2, the J call TRBJ2-1; weak D call: TRBD2 (7 bases). CDR3 size: 15 residues. Germline lookup yields CDR1 SGHTA and CDR2 FQGNSA. V lost 5 bases, J lost 2 bases, and 13 bases lay in between. The CDR3, as DNA: TGTGCCAGCAGCCGTGGGGGGGGCGCCTACAATGAGCAGTTCTTC. This encodes CASSRGGGAYNEQFF.

The chain joins TRBV20-1 to TRBJ2-7, with 10 bases lining up with TRBD1. The V gene end was trimmed by 6 bases and the J gene end by 5 bases; junction bases not matched to a gene: 7. The CDR3 extends over 13 amino acids. Per germline, CDR1 DFQATT and CDR2 SNEGSKA (reference sequence). The CDR3 sequence: CSAYDRGRDEQYF. CDR3 nucleotides: TGCAGTGCCTACGACAGGGGGCGCGACGAGCAGTACTTC.

A few counts support this clonotype. The chain links TRBV20-1 to TRBJ2-1; 11 positions match TRBD1. With 7 bases clipped from V and 6 bases from J, the junction kept 8 bases outside the gene matches. The CDR3 has 14 amino acids. Per the germline V gene, CDR1 is DFQATT and CDR2 is SNEGSKA (reference sequence). The CDR3 sequence is CSVLPGTGGNEQFF. The CDR3 DNA follows: TGCAGTGTACTTCCCGGGACAGGGGGCAATGAGCAGTTCTTC.

This chain uses TRBV12-3 or TRBV12-4 with TRBJ1-2, with TRBD1 identical over 8 bases. This CDR3 has 16 residues. J gave up 2 bases and V 4 bases, and 9 bases lay outside the gene matches. CDR3 coding DNA: TGTGCCAGCAGTTCCGAGACAGGGGTCGTGAACTATGGCTACACCTTC. Translated: CASSSETGVVNYGYTF.

The chain employs TRBV7-2 and TRBJ1-2, with D possibly being TRBD1 (6 bases). Germline-derived CDR1 and CDR2 are SGHTA and FQGNSA. V lost 2 bases, J lost 8 bases, and 18 bases lay in between. CDR3 length: 15 residues. CDR3 bases: TGTGCCAGCAGCTTAACCGGGACATCTCAGGGGGGCTACACCTTC. Amino acids: CASSLTGTSQGGYTF.

The chain recombines TRBV15 with TRBJ2-7; 7 bases are shared with TRBD2. This CDR3 comprises 18 residues. CDR1 is LNHNV and CDR2 is YYDKDF in the germline V gene (reference sequence). J gave up 7 bases and V 4 bases, and 22 bases lay outside the gene matches. This CDR3 reads CATSKESSRQRGGNEQYF. The CDR3 nucleotides read TGTGCCACCAGCAAGGAGTCTAGCCGCCAGCGGGGAGGCAATGAGCAGTACTTC.

The chain links TRBV6-2 or TRBV6-3 to TRBJ2-1; 7 bases are a match to TRBD1. Germline V lookup: CDR1 MNHEY, CDR2 SVGEGT. J gave up 2 bases and V 4 bases, and 5 bases lay outside the gene matches. This CDR3 comprises 15 residues. The CDR3 here is CASSSGTDPYNEQFF. The CDR3 region has the DNA TGTGCCAGCAGTTCCGGGACAGATCCCTACAATGAGCAGTTCTTC.

In its sample, this clonotype was seen once. V and J are TRBV5-1 and TRBJ2-5; unclear D gene. CDR1 and CDR2 from the germline V gene are SGHRS and YFSETQ. Deletions cut 0 bases from V and 11 bases from J, with 20 bases between. This CDR3 comprises 15 residues. The CDR3 loop reads CASSLAGLWLKEQYF. The CDR3 DNA follows: TGCGCCAGCAGCTTGGCCGGCCTATGGTTGAAGGAGCAGTACTTC.

This chain connects TRBV28 to TRBJ2-1, with TRBD2 matching over 12 bases. Germline V gene lookup returns CDR1 MDHEN and CDR2 SYDVKM. CDR3 length equals 16 residues. The V and J ends lost 5 bases and 2 bases, in that order; junction bases with no gene match: 4. CDR3 sequence (DNA): TGTGCCAGCAGTACCTCTAGCGGGGGGGCCTACAATGAGCAGTTCTTC. As protein: CASSTSSGGAYNEQFF.

The chain has TRBV5-5 and TRBJ1-4; D possibly corresponds to TRBD1 (6 bases). Germline values: CDR1 SGHKS, CDR2 YYEKEE (reference sequence). The V and J ends lost 1 base and 8 bases respectively, with 12 bases between them. The CDR3 length is 14 residues. In DNA, the CDR3 is TGTGCCAGCAGCTTGACAGGGCATGGAGAAAAACTGTTTTTT. This encodes CASSLTGHGEKLFF. Looking up the rest from reference TRBV5-5 and TRBJ1-4 gives the full variable domain: DAGVTQSPTHLIKTRGQQVTLRCSPISGHKSVSWYQQVLGQGPQFIFQYYEKEERGRGNFPDRFSARQFPNYSSELNVNALLLGDSALYLCASSLTGHGEKLFFGSGTQLSVL.

The chain recombines TRBV6-6 with TRBJ2-5; 9 bases map to TRBD2. The CDR3 loop spans 17 amino acids. After removal of 6 bases from V and 1 base from J, the junction contained 12 bases not matched to a gene. Germline CDR1 reads MNHNY; CDR2 reads SVGAGI (reference sequence). CDR3 DNA sequence: TGTGCCAGCAGCCTGACTAGCGGACTCTCTCCCCAAGAGACCCAGTACTTC. This codes for CASSLTSGLSPQETQYF.

This clonotype was seen ten or more times. The rearrangement uses TRBV12-3 or TRBV12-4 and TRBJ1-4; weak D call: TRBD1 (5 bases). Trimming removed 3 bases from V and 7 bases from J, with 9 bases in between. The CDR3 consists of 13 residues. The CDR3 is CASSLAGTEKLFF. In DNA form, the CDR3 reads TGTGCCAGCAGTTTGGCTGGGACTGAAAAACTGTTTTTT.

This clonotype was seen a few times. V is TRBV20-1 and J is TRBJ2-5; D gene uncertain. The CDR3 length is 12 residues. From germline, CDR1 is DFQATT and CDR2 SNEGSKA (reference sequence). V gave up 0 bases and J gave up 5 bases, with 7 bases separating them. CDR3 protein: CSARDRAETQYF. The DNA of the CDR3 is TGCAGTGCTAGAGATCGGGCGGAGACCCAGTACTTC.